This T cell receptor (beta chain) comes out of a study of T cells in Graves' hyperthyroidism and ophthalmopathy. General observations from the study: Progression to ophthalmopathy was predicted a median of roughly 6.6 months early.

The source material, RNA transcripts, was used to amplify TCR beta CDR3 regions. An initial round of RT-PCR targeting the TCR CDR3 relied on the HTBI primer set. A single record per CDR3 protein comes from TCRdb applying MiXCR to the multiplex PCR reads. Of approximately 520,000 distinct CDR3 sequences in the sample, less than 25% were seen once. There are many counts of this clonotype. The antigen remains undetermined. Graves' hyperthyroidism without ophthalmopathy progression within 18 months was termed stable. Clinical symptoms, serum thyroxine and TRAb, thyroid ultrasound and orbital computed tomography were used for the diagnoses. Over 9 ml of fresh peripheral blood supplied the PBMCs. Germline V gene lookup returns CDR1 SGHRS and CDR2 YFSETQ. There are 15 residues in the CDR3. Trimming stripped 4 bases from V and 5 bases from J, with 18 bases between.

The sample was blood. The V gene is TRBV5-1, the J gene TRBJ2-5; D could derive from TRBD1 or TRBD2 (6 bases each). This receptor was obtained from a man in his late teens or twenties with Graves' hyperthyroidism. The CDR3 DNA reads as TGCGCCAGCAGCCCGGGGGCAAGCGTGGAGGAGACCCAGTACTTC. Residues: CASSPGASVEETQYF.